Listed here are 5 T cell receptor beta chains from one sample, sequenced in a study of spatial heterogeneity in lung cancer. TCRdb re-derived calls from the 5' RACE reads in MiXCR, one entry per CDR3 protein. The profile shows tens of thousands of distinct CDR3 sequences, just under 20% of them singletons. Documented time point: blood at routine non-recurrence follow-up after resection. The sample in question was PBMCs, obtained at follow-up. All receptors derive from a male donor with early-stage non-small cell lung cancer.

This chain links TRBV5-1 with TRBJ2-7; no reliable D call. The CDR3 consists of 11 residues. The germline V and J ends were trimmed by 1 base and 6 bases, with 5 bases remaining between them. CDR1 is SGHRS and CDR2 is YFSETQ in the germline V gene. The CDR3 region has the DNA TGCGCCAGCAGCTTGCTTCGCGAGCAGTACTTC. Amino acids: CASSLLREQYF.

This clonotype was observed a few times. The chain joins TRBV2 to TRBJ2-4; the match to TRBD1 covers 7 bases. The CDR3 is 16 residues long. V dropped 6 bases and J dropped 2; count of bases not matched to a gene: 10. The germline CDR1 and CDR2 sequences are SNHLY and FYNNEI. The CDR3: CASSLTGSMSKNIQYF. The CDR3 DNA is TGTGCCAGCAGCTTGACAGGGAGTATGTCCAAAAACATTCAGTACTTC.

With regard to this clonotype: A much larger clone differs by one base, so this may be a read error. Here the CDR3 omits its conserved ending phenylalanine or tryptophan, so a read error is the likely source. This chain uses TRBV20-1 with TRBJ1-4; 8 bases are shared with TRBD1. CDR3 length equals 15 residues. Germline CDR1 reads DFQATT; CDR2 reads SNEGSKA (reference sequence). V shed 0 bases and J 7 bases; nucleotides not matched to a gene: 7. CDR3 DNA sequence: TGCAGTGCTAGAGACTACCAGGGGGCGGGTGAAAAACTGTTTTTG. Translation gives CSARDYQGAGEKLFL.

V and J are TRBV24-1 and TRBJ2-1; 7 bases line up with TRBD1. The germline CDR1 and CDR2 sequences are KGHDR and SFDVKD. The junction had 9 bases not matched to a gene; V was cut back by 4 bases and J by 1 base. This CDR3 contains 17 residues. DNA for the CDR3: TGTGCCACCAGTGAACGAACAGGGGTACAATCCTACAATGAGCAGTTCTTC. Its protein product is CATSERTGVQSYNEQFF.

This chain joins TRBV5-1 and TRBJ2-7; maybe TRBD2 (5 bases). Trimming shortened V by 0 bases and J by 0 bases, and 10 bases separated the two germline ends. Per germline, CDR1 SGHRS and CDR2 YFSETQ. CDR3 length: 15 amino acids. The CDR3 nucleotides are TGCGCCAGCAGCTTGGCCGTGGGGAGCTCCTACGAGCAGTACTTC. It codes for CASSLAVGSSYEQYF. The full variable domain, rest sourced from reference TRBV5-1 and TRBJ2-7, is KAGVTQTPRYLIKTRGQQVTLSCSPISGHRSVSWYQQTPGQGLQFLFEYFSETQRNKGNFPGRFSGRQFSNSRSEMNVSTLELGDSALYLCASSLAVGSSYEQYFGPGTRLTVT.